A single sample gave rise to the 5 T cell receptor beta chains below, sequenced in a study of metastatic and nonmetastatic thyroid tumors. Patients were all untreated before their thyroid surgery. Using MiXCR, TCRdb reanalyzed the PCR reads. The sample consists of fewer than 40,000 clones, 20% to 25% of them appearing once. Specimen: tumor tissue. The receptors originated from a male donor with papillary thyroid cancer or a benign thyroid nodule (not recorded which). Some clones in this sample may be carry-over from other donors' samples.

This clone was found many times. This may be a read error: a much more frequent sequence differs by one nucleotide. The chain recombines TRBV10-1 with TRBJ2-7; 7 positions match TRBD1. From germline, CDR1 is WNHNN and CDR2 SYGVQD (reference sequence). There are 13 residues in the CDR3. The chain's CDR3 is CASGEGQSYEQYF. DNA for the CDR3: TGCGCCAGCGGTGAGGGACAGTCCTACGAGCAGTACTTC.

The rearrangement joins TRBV27 to TRBJ2-1, with 12 bases fitting TRBD2. Trimming removed 8 bases from V and 7 bases from J; junction bases left unmatched: 6. This CDR3 comprises 14 residues. Germline CDR1 MNHEY, CDR2 SMNVEV (reference sequence). The CDR3 nucleotides are TGTGCCAGCGGGCTAGCGGGAGGGTCTAATGAGCAGTTCTTC. It is translated as CASGLAGGSNEQFF.

This clone was seen at least ten times. This chain joins TRBV7-2 and TRBJ1-2; TRBD1 agrees at 11 bases. Germline V CDR1 and CDR2: SGHTA, FQGNSA. The V segment lost 3 bases and the J segment 4 bases; nucleotides outside the gene matches: 4. This CDR3 contains 15 residues. CDR3 nucleotides: TGTGCCAGCAGCTTCGGGACAGGGGGGGGCTATGGCTACACCTTC. As protein: CASSFGTGGGYGYTF.

The V gene is TRBV28, the J gene TRBJ2-4; D remains ambiguous. Between the trimmed V and J ends, which lost 4 bases and 8 bases, there was a span of 6 bases. There are 11 residues in the CDR3. Germline V gene sequence: CDR1 MDHEN, CDR2 SYDVKM. The CDR3, as DNA: TGTGCCAGCAGTTACAGTCACATTCAGTACTTC. It is translated as CASSYSHIQYF.

This clone was seen ten or more times. The rearrangement uses TRBV10-2 and TRBJ1-3; 8 bases are a match to TRBD1. V was pared by 0 bases and J by 3 bases, with 1 base of the junction left unmatched. Germline CDR1 reads WSHSY; CDR2 reads SAAADI. The CDR3 has 15 residues. The CDR3 is CASSESDRGGNTIYF. In nucleotides, the CDR3 is TGCGCCAGCAGTGAGTCCGACAGGGGTGGAAACACCATATATTTT.